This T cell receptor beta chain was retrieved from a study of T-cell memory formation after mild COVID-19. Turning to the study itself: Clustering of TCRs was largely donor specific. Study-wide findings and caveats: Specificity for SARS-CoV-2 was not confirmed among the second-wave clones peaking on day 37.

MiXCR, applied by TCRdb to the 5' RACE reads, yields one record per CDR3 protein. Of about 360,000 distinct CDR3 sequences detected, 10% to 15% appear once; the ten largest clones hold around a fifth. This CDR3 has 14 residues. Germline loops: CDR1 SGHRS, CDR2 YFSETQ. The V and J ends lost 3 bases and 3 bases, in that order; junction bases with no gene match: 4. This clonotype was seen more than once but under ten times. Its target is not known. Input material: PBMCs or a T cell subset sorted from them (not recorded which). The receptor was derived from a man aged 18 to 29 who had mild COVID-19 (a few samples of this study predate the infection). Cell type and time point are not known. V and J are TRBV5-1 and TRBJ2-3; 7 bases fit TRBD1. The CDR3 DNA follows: TGCGCCAGCAGCTATCAACAGGGGACAGATACGCAGTATTTT. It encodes CASSYQQGTDTQYF.